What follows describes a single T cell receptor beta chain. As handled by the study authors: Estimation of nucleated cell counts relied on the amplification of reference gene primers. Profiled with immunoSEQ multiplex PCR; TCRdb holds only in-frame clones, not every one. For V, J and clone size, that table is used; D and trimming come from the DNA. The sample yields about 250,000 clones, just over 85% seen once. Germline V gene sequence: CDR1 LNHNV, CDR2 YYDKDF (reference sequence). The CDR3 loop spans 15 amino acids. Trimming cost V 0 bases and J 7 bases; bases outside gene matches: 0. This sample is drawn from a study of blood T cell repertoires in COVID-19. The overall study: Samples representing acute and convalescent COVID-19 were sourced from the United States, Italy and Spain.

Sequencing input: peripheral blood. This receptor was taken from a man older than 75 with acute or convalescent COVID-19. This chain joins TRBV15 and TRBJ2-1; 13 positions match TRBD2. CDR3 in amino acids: CATSRETSGGNEQFF. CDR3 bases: TGTGCCACCAGCAGAGAGACTAGCGGGGGGAATGAGCAGTTCTTC.